This T cell receptor beta chain comes out of a study of T-cell memory formation after mild COVID-19. Findings and limits, study-wide: CD4+ contracting clones were mainly CM and EM; CD8+ ones, EMRA.

TCRalpha and TCRbeta libraries used 5'RACE with constant-segment primers and UMIs. TCRdb reprocessed the 5' RACE reads via MiXCR and lists one record per CDR3 protein. Of more than 350,000 distinct CDR3 sequences listed, approximately 16% are singletons. The V end was cut by 5 bases, the J end by 3 bases, with 14 bases between. Germline lookup yields CDR1 SGHTA and CDR2 FQGNSA. The length of the CDR3 is 14 residues. In its sample, this clonotype was seen many times. Its antigen is unknown. The chain employs TRBV7-2 and TRBJ2-7, with no clear D. Source material: PBMCs or a T cell subset sorted from them (not recorded which). The clonotype originates from a man aged 18-30 years who had mild COVID-19 (a few samples of this study predate the infection). Cell type and time point are not known. CDR3 DNA sequence: TGTGCCAGCAGCCCTCGGGCAGGAAGCTACGAGCAGTACTTC. Translation: CASSPRAGSYEQYF.